The 10 T cell receptor beta chains given below trace back to one sample, sequenced in a study of T cells expressing NK-cell markers (TCRdb year 2020). The protocol used for the library was 5' RACE. Sequencing was performed on an Illumina HiSeq 2000. The reads underwent TCRdb reprocessing, giving one record for each CDR3 protein sequence and no DNA. The record for this sample contains 500,000 to 700,000 distinct CDR3 sequences. The ten largest make up approximately 3.5% of the sample. Input material: blood T cells: a sorted CD56 or NKG2C T cell subset, CD4+ or CD8+ T cells, or bulk PBMC T cells (not recorded which). These receptors were obtained from a man in his late teens or twenties in good health. Donor details come from another sample of the same person, matched by shared clones.

The chain recombines TRBV12-3 or TRBV12-4 with TRBJ2-5; there is no DNA to check the TCRdb D call of TRBD2. The CDR3 length is 13 residues. The CDR3: CASSLRAAETQYF.

The gene calls are TRBV28 and TRBJ2-1; lacking DNA, the TRBD2 call made by TCRdb goes unchecked. This CDR3 spans 15 amino acids. The germline CDR1 and CDR2 sequences are MDHEN and SYDVKM. The CDR3 loop is CASSLPVTGASRQFF.

The chain carries TRBV15 and TRBJ2-4; with no DNA, the TCRdb D assignment of TRBD2 cannot be verified. The CDR3 sequence is 15 residues long. In germline, CDR1 is LNHNV, CDR2 YYDKDF (reference sequence). CDR3 protein: CATSRDSASGNIQYF.

This chain uses TRBV12-3 or TRBV12-4 with TRBJ1-4; TCRdb selects TRBD1, and the lack of DNA leaves this call unchecked. This CDR3 has 16 amino acids. The CDR3 loop reads CASSLRTVTTNEKLFF.

The V gene is TRBV11-2, the J gene TRBJ2-1; TCRdb proposes TRBD1, but this gene call is untestable without DNA. The CDR3 loop spans 15 amino acids. Germline CDR1 and CDR2: SGHAT and FQNNGV. The CDR3 region is CASRAGTGWDNEQFF. The full variable domain, completed using reference TRBV11-2 and TRBJ2-1, is EAGVAQSPRYKIIEKRQSVAFWCNPISGHATLYWYQQILGQGPKLLIQFQNNGVVDDSQLPKDRFSAERLKGVDSTLKIQPAKLEDSAVYLCASRAGTGWDNEQFFGPGTRLTVL.

The V call is TRBV9, the J call TRBJ2-1; TCRdb's D call, TRBD2, is unchecked because there is no DNA. CDR1 and CDR2 (germline): SGDLS, YYNGEE. The CDR3 runs 14 residues. CDR3: CASSPSGTDNEQFF.

The rearrangement joins TRBV7-9 to TRBJ2-7; the D gene TCRdb calls, TRBD1, cannot be checked with no DNA. In germline, CDR1 is SEHNR, CDR2 FQNEAQ (reference sequence). The CDR3 covers 11 residues. The CDR3 protein is CAWGDNYEQYF. Variable domain in full (rest from reference TRBV7-9 and TRBJ2-7): DTGVSQNPRHKITKRGQNVTFRCDPISEHNRLYWYRQTLGQGPEFLTYFQNEAQLEKSRLLSDRFSAERPKGSFSTLEIQRTEQGDSAMYLCAWGDNYEQYFGPGTRLTVT.

The chain has TRBV7-2 and TRBJ1-4; the TRBD1 assignment by TCRdb is unverifiable without DNA. Per the germline V gene, CDR1 is SGHTA and CDR2 is FQGNSA. This CDR3 has 13 amino acids. CDR3 residues: CASSRQANEKLFF.

V usage is TRBV5-1 and J usage is TRBJ1-1. CDR1 and CDR2 (germline): SGHRS, YFSETQ. The length of the CDR3 is 15 residues. CDR3 region: CASSLPRDSWTEAFF. Looking up the rest from reference TRBV5-1 and TRBJ1-1 gives the full variable domain: KAGVTQTPRYLIKTRGQQVTLSCSPISGHRSVSWYQQTPGQGLQFLFEYFSETQRNKGNFPGRFSGRQFSNSRSEMNVSTLELGDSALYLCASSLPRDSWTEAFFGQGTRLTVV.

The rearrangement links TRBV10-3 to TRBJ1-1. Germline V gene data show CDR1 as ENHRY and CDR2 as SYGVKD. This CDR3 is built from 14 residues. CDR3 amino acids: CAISGSTTNTEAFF.